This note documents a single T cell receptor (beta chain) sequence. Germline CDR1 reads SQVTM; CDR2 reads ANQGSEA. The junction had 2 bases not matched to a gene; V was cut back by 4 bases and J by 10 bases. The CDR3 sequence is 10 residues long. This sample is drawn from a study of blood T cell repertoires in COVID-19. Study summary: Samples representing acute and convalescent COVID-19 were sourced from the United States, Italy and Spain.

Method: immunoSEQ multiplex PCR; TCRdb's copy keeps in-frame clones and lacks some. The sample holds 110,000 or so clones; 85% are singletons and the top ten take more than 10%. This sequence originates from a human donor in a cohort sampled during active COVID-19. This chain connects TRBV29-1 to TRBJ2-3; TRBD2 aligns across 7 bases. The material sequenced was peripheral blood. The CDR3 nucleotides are TGCAGCGTTGTCCGGGAGGCGCAGTATTTT. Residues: CSVVREAQYF.